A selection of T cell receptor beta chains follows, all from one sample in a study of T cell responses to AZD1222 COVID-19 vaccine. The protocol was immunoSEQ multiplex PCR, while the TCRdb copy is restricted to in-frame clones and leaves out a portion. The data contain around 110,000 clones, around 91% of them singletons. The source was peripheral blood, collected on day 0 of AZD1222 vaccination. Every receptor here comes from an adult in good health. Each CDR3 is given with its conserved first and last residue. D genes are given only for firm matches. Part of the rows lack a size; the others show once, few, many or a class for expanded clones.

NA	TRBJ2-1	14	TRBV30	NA	TGTGCCTGGAACGGGGGGCGCCCCTACAATGAGCAGTTCTTC	CAWNGGRPYNEQFF
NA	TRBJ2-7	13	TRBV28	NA	TGTGCCAGCAGTTCCCCGGGACTTTACGAGCAGTACTTC	CASSSPGLYEQYF
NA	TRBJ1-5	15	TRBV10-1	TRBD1	TGCGCCAGCAGTACTAGGGACAGCCTAAATCAGCCCCAGCATTTT	CASSTRDSLNQPQHF
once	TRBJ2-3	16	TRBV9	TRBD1	TGTGCCAGCAGCGCTAAACCAGGGGGCGAAACAGATACGCAGTATTTT	CASSAKPGGETDTQYF
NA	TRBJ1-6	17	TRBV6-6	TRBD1	TGTGCCAGCAGTCCGCGACAGGGGCCCTCCGTTAATTCACCCCTCCACTTT	CASSPRQGPSVNSPLHF
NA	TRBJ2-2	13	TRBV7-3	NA	TGTGCCAGCGGTGTAGGGGTCACCGGGGAGCTGTTTTTT	CASGVGVTGELFF
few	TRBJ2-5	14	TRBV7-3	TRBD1	TGTGCCAGCAGCTTAATGGACAGGGGAGAGACCCAGTACTTC	CASSLMDRGETQYF
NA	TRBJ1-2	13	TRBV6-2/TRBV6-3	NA	TGTGCCAGCAGCCTCCGGGTAGCGGGGGGCTACACCTTC	CASSLRVAGGYTF
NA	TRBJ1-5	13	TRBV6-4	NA	TGTGCCAGCAGTGAAGGGTACGGTCAGCCCCAGCATTTT	CASSEGYGQPQHF
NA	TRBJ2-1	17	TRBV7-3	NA	TGTGCCAGCAGCTCACGGGGGGCCTTAGCTACGGTCAATGAGCAGTTCTTC	CASSSRGALATVNEQFF
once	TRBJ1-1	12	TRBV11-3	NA	TGTGCCAGCAGCTTGGATAACACTGAAGCTTTCTTT	CASSLDNTEAFF
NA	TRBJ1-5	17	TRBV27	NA	TGTGCCAGCAGTCCCGCCAGGGGCGGTTATAGCAATCAGCCCCAGCATTTT	CASSPARGGYSNQPQHF
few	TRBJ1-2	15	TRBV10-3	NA	TGTGCCATCAGCCTTCAGGCGGAAGCTAACTATGGCTACACCTTC	CAISLQAEANYGYTF
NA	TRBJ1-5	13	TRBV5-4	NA	TGTGCCGCAGGGGATGTTAGCAATCAGCCCCAGCATTTT	CAAGDVSNQPQHF
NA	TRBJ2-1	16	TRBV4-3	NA	TGCGCCAGCAGCCAAGACTCCGGCGTGGCTGTCAATGAGCAGTTCTTC	CASSQDSGVAVNEQFF
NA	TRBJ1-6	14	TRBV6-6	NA	TGTGCCAGCAGGGGGGTGGGAGATAATTCACCCCTCCACTTT	CASRGVGDNSPLHF
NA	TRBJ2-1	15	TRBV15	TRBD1	TGTGCCACCGGCTTGTTGGACAGGGCCTACAATGAGCAGTTCTTC	CATGLLDRAYNEQFF
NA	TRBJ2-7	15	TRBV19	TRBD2	TGTGCCAGTAGTATCACGGGGGGGAACCCCTACGAGCAGTACTTC	CASSITGGNPYEQYF